These T cell receptor beta chains were read from a single sample in a study of T cell changes during pregnancy in multiple sclerosis. Method: immunoSEQ multiplex PCR; TCRdb's copy keeps in-frame clones and lacks some. Of around 72,000 clones in the sample, 91% are singletons; the top ten hold roughly 0.7%. The material sequenced was peripheral blood, taken in the third trimester of pregnancy. These receptors came from a female donor in good health, enrolled as a control in a pregnancy study. Each CDR3 is given with its conserved first and last residue. D genes are given only for firm matches. Size tells how often a clone was seen (once, few, many) or the class of an expanded clone, and some rows leave it out.

j_call: TRBJ2-3
v_call: TRBV6-1
d_call: TRBD1
clone_size: .
cdr3_aa: CASSEGGQGADTQYF
cdr3_nt: TGTGCCAGCAGTGAGGGAGGACAGGGGGCGGATACGCAGTATTTT

j_call: TRBJ1-4
v_call: TRBV14
d_call: .
clone_size: once
cdr3_aa: CASSQGYGATNEKLFF
cdr3_nt: TGTGCCAGCAGCCAAGGATACGGTGCAACTAATGAAAAACTGTTTTTT

j_call: TRBJ1-5
v_call: TRBV19
d_call: TRBD1
clone_size: .
cdr3_aa: CASSIDTDRNDQPQHF
cdr3_nt: TGTGCCAGTAGTATAGATACGGACAGGAATGATCAGCCCCAGCATTTT

j_call: TRBJ2-7
v_call: TRBV5-1
d_call: TRBD2
clone_size: .
cdr3_aa: CASGREAVYEQYF
cdr3_nt: TGCGCCAGCGGGCGGGAGGCCGTCTACGAGCAGTACTTC

j_call: TRBJ2-3
v_call: TRBV6-5
d_call: TRBD1
clone_size: .
cdr3_aa: CASSYSSGGPTDTQYF
cdr3_nt: TGTGCCAGCAGTTACTCTTCAGGGGGCCCCACAGATACGCAGTATTTT

j_call: TRBJ1-1
v_call: TRBV15
d_call: .
clone_size: few
cdr3_aa: CATSRPGTLNTEAFF
cdr3_nt: TGTGCCACCAGCCGACCCGGGACATTGAACACTGAAGCTTTCTTT

j_call: TRBJ2-7
v_call: TRBV6-1
d_call: TRBD1
clone_size: once
cdr3_aa: CASSDLGDSYYYEQYF
cdr3_nt: TGTGCCAGCAGTGACTTAGGGGACAGCTATTACTACGAGCAGTACTTC

j_call: TRBJ1-1
v_call: TRBV7-9
d_call: .
clone_size: .
cdr3_aa: CASSSRRADTEAFF
cdr3_nt: TGTGCCAGCAGTTCTCGAAGAGCTGACACTGAAGCTTTCTTT

j_call: TRBJ2-5
v_call: TRBV4-1
d_call: TRBD2
clone_size: .
cdr3_aa: CASSQHGGYGETQYF
cdr3_nt: TGCGCCAGCAGCCAACACGGGGGGTACGGAGAGACCCAGTACTTC

j_call: TRBJ1-5
v_call: TRBV23-1
d_call: .
clone_size: .
cdr3_aa: CASSPSQGSPQHF
cdr3_nt: TGCGCCAGCAGTCCGTCCCAGGGGTCGCCCCAGCATTTT

j_call: TRBJ1-4
v_call: TRBV15
d_call: .
clone_size: .
cdr3_aa: CATSRDPDSSNEKLFF
cdr3_nt: TGTGCCACCAGCAGAGACCCGGACAGTTCTAATGAAAAACTGTTTTTT